This T cell receptor beta chain was identified during a study of blood T cell repertoires in COVID-19. Whole-study context: Nucleic acid was either cDNA or gDNA, and it came from T cells, B-cell-depleted T cells, or PBMCs.

Per germline, CDR1 SGHDN and CDR2 FVKESK. The germline V and J ends were trimmed by 2 bases and 5 bases, with 13 bases remaining between them. This CDR3 region has 14 residues. In the original analysis: Using reference gene primer amplification, nucleated cell counts were estimated. Profiled with immunoSEQ multiplex PCR; TCRdb holds only in-frame clones, not every one. For V, J and clone size, that table is used; D and trimming come from the DNA. The sample contains roughly 200,000 clones, 65% to 80% of which appear only once. The gene calls are TRBV14 and TRBJ2-7, with TRBD2 as a possible D gene (5 bases). Material for sequencing was peripheral blood. This TCR was recovered from a man between 45 and 60 years old who had recovered from COVID-19. The CDR3 nucleotides are TGTGCCAGCAGCCAACGCGTCGGAGGTCACGAGCAGTACTTC. This gives the protein CASSQRVGGHEQYF.